This paragraph reports one TCR beta chain. The data belong to a study of cytomegalovirus exposure and HLA in healthy donors. CDR1 and CDR2 (germline): MGHRA, YSYEKL. Trimming left V 3 bases short and J 0 bases short, with 18 bases between. The CDR3 has 18 residues. PCR employed 60 Vbeta and 13 Jbeta primers. The protocol was immunoSEQ multiplex PCR, while the TCRdb copy is restricted to in-frame clones and leaves out a portion. The sample shows approximately 150,000 clones, 70% to 85% of them seen only once. The receptor's source is a man aged 35 to 55 in good health and CMV-seronegative. Sequenced material: PBMCs. This sequence joins TRBV4-1 and TRBJ1-5; tentative D call: TRBD1 (6 bases). CDR3 in amino acids: CASSQETGPGYSNQPQHF. CDR3 nucleotides: TGCGCCAGCAGCCAGGAAACAGGGCCTGGATATAGCAATCAGCCCCAGCATTTT.